Detailed here is one TCR beta chain. This entry is derived from a study of blood T cell repertoires in COVID-19. Background on the study: Samples of COVID-19 (acute and convalescent) were obtained from the United States, Italy and Spain. The cDNA or gDNA used as material had been derived from T cells, B-cell-depleted T cells, or PBMCs.

Study processing details: Scientists estimated how many nucleated cells there were by amplifying reference gene primers. Libraries were prepared by immunoSEQ multiplex PCR; TCRdb keeps only in-frame clonotypes and omits some of them. Clone size and V and J calls were adopted from that table, with D and trimming inferred from the DNA. This table holds over 200,000 clones, 70% to 90% found once. Seattle participants joined during active infection and were tracked over time. Trimming took off 1 base at V and 4 bases at J, with 14 bases between the two ends. The CDR3 runs 15 residues. Germline CDR1 is SGHNT and CDR2 is YYREEE (reference sequence).

This sequence originates from a man aged 50-59 years with COVID-19, enrolled during active disease. The source material was peripheral blood. The chain recombines TRBV5-4 with TRBJ1-1, with D perhaps matching TRBD1 (6 bases). CDR3 residues: CASSLFRSGATEAFF. For the CDR3, the DNA is TGTGCCAGCAGCTTGTTTAGGTCAGGGGCCACTGAAGCTTTCTTT.